This T cell receptor (beta chain) appears in the sequencing data of a study of shared clonotypes between healthy human individuals. Looking at the study overall: A couple of women and a few men aged 18 to 49 made up the donors. Study results and caveats: Clonotypes shared by all four sorted-subset donors had higher generation probabilities than non-shared clonotypes.

Adult donors, all healthy and HIV-negative, had no recent acute infections or vaccinations. Details on this clone: The target antigen is unknown.

Measured with immunoSEQ multiplex PCR; TCRdb has only the in-frame clones, and not every one. The sample carries 2 million to 3 million clones, over 85% recorded once. V gave up 5 bases and J gave up 2 bases; unmatched junction bases: 7. This CDR3 is 15 amino acids long. The germline V gene has CDR1 LNHDA and CDR2 SQIVND (reference sequence). Sequencing input: naive CD4+ T cells from PBMCs. Subset indicated: CD45RA+ positively selected. This receptor was taken from a man in his late teens or twenties in good health. Some clones in this sample may be carry-over from other donors' samples. V gene TRBV19 combines with J gene TRBJ1-1; 8 bases align to TRBD1. CDR3 sequence (DNA): TGTGCCAGTAGTGCGCGGACAGGGTCAAACACTGAAGCTTTCTTT. Translated, it gives CASSARTGSNTEAFF.